Below are 8 T cell receptor beta chains sequenced from a single sample in a study of control samples from healthy donors and cancer patients. Using immunoSEQ multiplex PCR, the repertoire was profiled, and TCRdb retains in-frame clones only, with some absent. The sample holds some 130,000 clones, around nine tenths seen once. Sequencing was performed on PBMCs. The origin of the receptors is a man between 50 and 59 years old with head and neck cancer.

The chain has TRBV28 and TRBJ2-2; 10 nucleotides match TRBD2. The CDR3 loop spans 16 amino acids. The J segment lost 5 bases and the V segment lost 4 bases, leaving 7 bases of the junction unmatched. The V gene's germline CDR1 is MDHEN and CDR2 SYDVKM. CDR3 amino acids: CASSSPSGSGTGELFF. CDR3 sequence (DNA): TGTGCCAGCAGTTCCCCTAGCGGGAGTGGTACCGGGGAGCTGTTTTTT.

The gene calls are TRBV7-9 and TRBJ1-5; D possibly corresponds to TRBD1 (5 bases). Germline loops: CDR1 SEHNR, CDR2 FQNEAQ (reference sequence). V was clipped by 0 bases and J by 9 bases, with 6 bases between them. The CDR3 spans 12 residues. This chain's CDR3 is CASSLAGGPQHF. The CDR3 bases are TGTGCCAGCAGCTTAGCGGGGGGGCCCCAGCATTTT. The complete variable domain, with remaining parts taken from reference TRBV7-9 and TRBJ1-5, reads DTGVSQNPRHKITKRGQNVTFRCDPISEHNRLYWYRQTLGQGPEFLTYFQNEAQLEKSRLLSDRFSAERPKGSFSTLEIQRTEQGDSAMYLCASSLAGGPQHFGDGTRLSIL.

The chain recombines TRBV6-2 or TRBV6-3 with TRBJ1-1; a weak D match, TRBD1 (5 bases). The germline V gene encodes CDR1 MNHEY and CDR2 SVGEGT. The CDR3 contains 12 residues. Trimming took off 2 bases at V and 6 bases at J, with 7 bases between the two ends. CDR3 sequence: CASSYRGAEAFF. The CDR3 DNA sequence: TGTGCCAGCAGTTACCGGGGGGCTGAAGCTTTCTTT.

The V gene is TRBV5-4, the J gene TRBJ1-4; the match to TRBD1 covers 7 bases. The CDR3 extends over 16 amino acids. V lost 1 base and J lost 8; bases outside the gene matches: 11. Germline V gene data show CDR1 as SGHNT and CDR2 as YYREEE (reference sequence). The CDR3 region is CASSLRAGGNEEKLFF. Written as DNA, the CDR3 is TGTGCCAGCAGCTTGAGGGCAGGGGGAAATGAAGAAAAACTGTTTTTT.

The chain couples TRBV30 to TRBJ1-3; no definite D call. The CDR3 contains 12 residues. Germline CDR1 reads GTSNPN; CDR2 reads SVGIG (reference sequence). V lost 4 bases and J lost 4, with 8 bases in between. The CDR3 is CAWIVLGNTIYF. The CDR3 region has the DNA TGTGCCTGGATCGTGTTAGGAAACACCATATATTTT.

The J gene is TRBJ2-2, the V gene TRBV18; TRBD1 matches at 9 bases. This CDR3 is built from 15 residues. The V gene's germline CDR1 is KGHSH and CDR2 LQKENI. With V trimmed by 2 bases and J by 3 bases, 1 base remained unmatched. CDR3 residues: CASSPRTGDTGELFF. In DNA form, the CDR3 reads TGTGCCAGCTCACCAAGGACAGGGGACACCGGGGAGCTGTTTTTT.

CDR3 sequence: CASSSPQLHTQYF. As DNA, the CDR3 is TGTGCCAGCAGCTCTCCCCAGCTGCATACGCAGTATTTT. The V gene is TRBV11-2, the J gene TRBJ2-3; D gene ambiguous. The CDR3 contains 13 residues. V was cut by 4 bases and J by 7 bases, with 12 bases left in between. From germline, CDR1 is SGHAT and CDR2 FQNNGV.

The chain links TRBV11-2 to TRBJ2-3; TRBD1 agrees at 8 bases. CDR1 is SGHAT, CDR2 FQNNGV, per germline. V lost 5 bases, J lost 5 bases, and 9 bases stayed unmatched. This CDR3 comprises 15 residues. This CDR3 is CASSKNRGLVDTQYF. CDR3 in DNA: TGTGCCAGCAGCAAAAACAGGGGGTTGGTAGATACGCAGTATTTT.